This TCR beta chain was identified in a study of CD8 T cells in Susac syndrome. About the study: Patients with Susac syndrome were therapy-naive, taking corticosteroids, with some also receiving intravenous immunoglobulin, or taking intravenous immunoglobulin alone at the time their blood was drawn.

Per germline, CDR1 DFQATT and CDR2 SNEGSKA (reference sequence). The V gene lost 3 bases and the J gene lost 3 bases, with 7 bases spanning the gap. The CDR3 sequence is 12 residues long. Reverse transcription of about 0.5 to 1 ug RNA used random hexamers. TCRdb fed the immunoSEQ multiplex PCR reads into MiXCR, producing one record per CDR3 protein. Of under 300,000 distinct CDR3 sequences detected, roughly 95% appear once; the ten largest clones hold 0.1%. High-throughput TCR beta sequencing covered peripheral CD8+ and CD4+ T cells. Patients with Susac syndrome showed fulfilment of recently defined diagnostic criteria for definite or probable disease.

The sequence was collected from a human donor with Susac syndrome. The V and J genes are TRBV20-1 and TRBJ2-3; D ambiguous. Input material: CD4+ T cells from PBMCs. The CDR3 spells CSASVRTDTQYF. CDR3 coding DNA: TGCAGTGCTAGTGTGCGGACAGATACGCAGTATTTT.